One sample yielded the 22 T cell receptor beta chains listed below, sequenced in a study of CD8 T cells in ankylosing spondylitis (dated by TCRdb to 2016 to 2017). Library preparation was by 5' RACE. These reads were obtained on an Illumina HiSeq 2500. Through fastp at Q25 and MiXCR, TCRdb rebuilt clones from the public reads, retaining in-frame beta chains. Records with the same CDR3 protein are collapsed into one entry carrying the most frequent genes and DNA. Counted in this sample were 340,000 or so distinct CDR3 sequences; 14% to 15% of them appeared once. About 1% of the sample is held by the ten biggest clonotypes. Source material: blood, either unsorted or a sorted T cell fraction (not recorded which). These receptor sequences come from a male donor with ankylosing spondylitis or in good health (not recorded which).

In DNA, the CDR3 is TGTGCCAGCAGCCCGACTGGGTACAGGGCCTACGAGCAGTACTTC. This codes for CASSPTGYRAYEQYF. This rearrangement joins TRBV12-3 or TRBV12-4 to TRBJ2-7, with a weak D call TRBD1 (6 bases). V lost 6 bases to trimming and J lost 2 bases, with 17 bases between them. The CDR3 is 15 residues long.

This clonotype was observed a handful of times. V is TRBV5-1 and J is TRBJ2-5; 8 nucleotides align to TRBD1. The germline V gene encodes CDR1 SGHRS and CDR2 YFSETQ. This CDR3 contains 16 residues. The ends lost 0 bases at V and 5 bases at J; junction bases unmatched: 9. DNA of the CDR3: TGCGCCAGCAGCTTGGAGACAGGGGCTCCGGGGGAGACCCAGTACTTC. Its translation is CASSLETGAPGETQYF.

This clonotype was seen a few times. V gene TRBV18 combines with J gene TRBJ1-1; 7 bases are a match to TRBD1. Unmatched junction bases numbered 6, after V lost 3 bases and J lost 5 bases. Germline V gives CDR1 KGHSH, CDR2 LQKENI. The CDR3 extends over 14 amino acids. Here the CDR3 reads CASSPGTEQTEAFF. The CDR3 bases are TGTGCCAGCTCACCTGGGACAGAGCAGACTGAAGCTTTCTTT.

V usage is TRBV29-1 and J usage is TRBJ2-1; D unresolved. V was trimmed by 0 bases and J by 0 bases, leaving 18 bases between them. Per germline, CDR1 SQVTM and CDR2 ANQGSEA. The CDR3 consists of 18 residues. CDR3 nucleotides: TGCAGCGTTGAAGATAGAACTTCCTCCTATAGCTCCTACAATGAGCAGTTCTTC. It translates to CSVEDRTSSYSSYNEQFF.

The chain links TRBV9 to TRBJ2-7; D call uncertain. The CDR3 is 15 residues long. Per germline, CDR1 SGDLS and CDR2 YYNGEE. V shed 0 bases and J shed 0 bases, with 10 bases lying between them. CDR3 nucleotide sequence: TGTGCCAGCAGCGTAGAAGCCGAGCCCTCCTACGAGCAGTACTTC. Translation gives CASSVEAEPSYEQYF.

The rearrangement joins TRBV3-1 to TRBJ2-5; 11 positions agree with TRBD2. Germline-derived CDR1 and CDR2 are LGHDT and YNNKEL (reference sequence). The CDR3 sequence is 18 residues long. V dropped 4 bases and J dropped 5; count of bases not matched to a gene: 15. The CDR3: CASSPSAGLAAWGETQYF. The CDR3 DNA sequence: TGTGCCAGCAGCCCGAGCGCGGGACTAGCGGCCTGGGGGGAGACCCAGTACTTC.

V is TRBV9 and J is TRBJ2-3; 9 bases line up with TRBD2. The CDR3 is made up of 16 amino acids. V trimming: 2 bases; J trimming: 1 base; junction bases outside the gene matches: 5. Germline CDR1 is SGDLS and CDR2 is YYNGEE. CDR3 in amino acids: CASSVSGGQRTDTQYF. CDR3 sequence (DNA): TGTGCCAGCAGCGTTAGCGGGGGACAACGCACAGATACGCAGTATTTT.

This clonotype was recorded many times. This CDR3 reads CASSQGLAGETQYF. The CDR3 coding sequence is TGTGCCAGCAGCCAAGGACTAGCTGGGGAGACCCAGTACTTC. The chain employs TRBV3-1 and TRBJ2-5; 7 bases are shared with TRBD2. CDR1 and CDR2 (germline): LGHDT, YNNKEL (reference sequence). V lost 1 base, J lost 5 bases, and 4 bases stayed unmatched. The CDR3 extends over 14 amino acids.

The sample holds a few counts of this clonotype. This rearrangement joins TRBV7-9 to TRBJ2-2; 7 bases agree with TRBD1. V trimming: 4 bases; J trimming: 8 bases; junction bases outside the gene matches: 10. The length of the CDR3 is 15 residues. CDR1 and CDR2 (germline): SEHNR, FQNEAQ (reference sequence). CDR3 protein: CASSSEYRGPGELFF. DNA of the CDR3: TGTGCCAGCAGCTCGGAATACAGGGGACCAGGGGAGCTGTTTTTT.

The rearrangement links TRBV6-1 to TRBJ1-3; no clear D. V was clipped by 6 bases and J by 0 bases, with 12 bases between them. This CDR3 has 15 residues. CDR1 is MNHNS and CDR2 is SASEGT in the germline V gene. The CDR3 nucleotides read TGTGCCAGCAGCCTGACCGTCTTCTCTGGAAACACCATATATTTT. Its translation is CASSLTVFSGNTIYF.

This clonotype was seen at least ten times. The chain joins TRBV5-1 to TRBJ2-7, with 10 positions matching TRBD1. Germline CDR1 is SGHRS and CDR2 is YFSETQ. There are 14 residues in the CDR3. J lost 6 bases, V lost 4 bases, and 7 bases had no gene match. The CDR3, as DNA: TGCGCCAGCAGCGACGGGACAGGGGTCGCCGAGCAGTACTTC. Its protein is CASSDGTGVAEQYF.

Only a few counts were recorded for this clonotype. The chain uses TRBV20-1 and TRBJ1-1; 7 bases align to TRBD1. The CDR3 is 16 residues long. The trim removed 6 bases at V and 5 bases at J, leaving 18 bases unmatched. Germline values: CDR1 DFQATT, CDR2 SNEGSKA (reference sequence). CDR3 protein: CSAPGGRGNLRTEAFF. For the CDR3, the DNA is TGCAGTGCCCCTGGTGGCAGGGGGAATCTGAGGACTGAAGCTTTCTTT.

This clonotype has more than one count but fewer than ten. The chain links TRBV4-1 to TRBJ2-7; 7 positions match TRBD1. V lost 4 bases and J lost 2; bases outside the gene matches: 8. The length of the CDR3 is 15 residues. Germline V gene lookup returns CDR1 MGHRA and CDR2 YSYEKL. Written as DNA, the CDR3 is TGCGCCAGCAGCCCGCCGACAGGGATACCCTACGAGCAGTACTTC. Residues: CASSPPTGIPYEQYF.

The table lists this clonotype with many counts. The chain uses TRBV5-1 and TRBJ1-2; D is possibly TRBD1 (6 bases). Trimming stripped 3 bases from V and 2 bases from J, with 8 bases between. The germline V gene has CDR1 SGHRS and CDR2 YFSETQ. The CDR3 consists of 13 residues. CDR3 in DNA: TGCGCCAGCAGCTCTACAGGGAACTATGGCTACACCTTC. Translation: CASSSTGNYGYTF.

The chain is built from TRBV27 and TRBJ2-7, with unresolved D. V dropped 1 base and J dropped 1 base, with 8 bases sitting between them. The germline gives CDR1 MNHEY, CDR2 SMNVEV (reference sequence). This CDR3 region has 14 residues. The DNA for the CDR3 is TGTGCCAGCAGTTTATTTAAAGGTTCCTACGAGCAGTACTTC. Its translation: CASSLFKGSYEQYF.

This clonotype was seen many times. The CDR3 nucleotides read TGTGCCAGCAGCCGGGACAGCAACTATGGCTACACCTTC. Its translation is CASSRDSNYGYTF. The chain recombines TRBV6-6 with TRBJ1-2, with 7 bases that match TRBD1. The germline V gene has CDR1 MNHNY and CDR2 SVGAGI (reference sequence). The CDR3 totals 13 residues. J was trimmed by 2 bases and V by 6 bases; bases with no gene match: 3.

This chain joins TRBV6-1 and TRBJ2-1, with D maybe TRBD2 (6 bases). V was shortened by 8 bases and J by 0 bases, with 20 bases between the two germline ends. CDR3 length: 17 residues. Germline CDR1 and CDR2: MNHNS and SASEGT. Here the CDR3 reads CASRRGEAQSSYNEQFF. Here the CDR3 DNA reads TGTGCCAGCCGCCGCGGGGAGGCTCAGAGCTCCTACAATGAGCAGTTCTTC.

Ten or more counts support this clonotype. The chain couples TRBV6-1 to TRBJ2-3, with 8 bases aligning to TRBD2. V lost 7 bases, J lost 0 bases, and 3 bases stayed unmatched. The CDR3 spans 14 residues. CDR1 and CDR2 (germline): MNHNS, SASEGT. The CDR3: CASNLAGSTDTQYF. CDR3 bases: TGTGCCAGCAACCTAGCGGGTAGCACAGATACGCAGTATTTT.

This chain joins TRBV10-3 and TRBJ2-7; 7 bases are shared with TRBD2. V gave up 10 bases and J gave up 7 bases; unmatched junction bases: 10. This CDR3 is 12 amino acids long. Germline values: CDR1 ENHRY, CDR2 SYGVKD. CDR3 nucleotide sequence: TGTGCCACACGGGAGGACACCCGGGAGCAGTACTTC. Amino acids: CATREDTREQYF.

The CDR3 sequence is CASSFPSSGGHEQYF. DNA for the CDR3: TGTGCCAGCAGCTTCCCCTCAAGCGGGGGACACGAGCAGTACTTC. V and J are TRBV12-3 or TRBV12-4 and TRBJ2-7; TRBD2 matches 8 bases. The CDR3 runs to 15 residues. Germline trimming cut 6 bases from V and 5 bases from J; bases unmatched to any gene: 12.

This clonotype was observed a few times. The rearrangement joins TRBV12-3 or TRBV12-4 to TRBJ1-1; TRBD1 matches 9 bases. The J segment lost 8 bases and the V segment lost 4 bases, leaving 11 bases of the junction unmatched. The CDR3 covers 15 residues. CDR3 region: CASSSPDRGPVEAFF. The CDR3 DNA follows: TGTGCCAGCAGTTCCCCGGACAGGGGCCCGGTGGAAGCTTTCTTT.

The chain couples TRBV6-2 or TRBV6-3 to TRBJ1-1; D may be TRBD1 (6 bases). Per the germline V gene, CDR1 is MNHEY and CDR2 is SVGEGT. There are 13 residues in the CDR3. V shed 0 bases and J shed 8 bases, with 10 bases lying between them. CDR3 amino acids: CASSYSTGAEAFF. In DNA, the CDR3 is TGTGCCAGCAGTTACTCGACGGGGGCAGAAGCTTTCTTT.